These T cell receptor beta chains were read from a single sample in a study of OX40 agonist ivuxolimab in advanced cancers. Sequencing used immunoSEQ multiplex PCR; TCRdb keeps in-frame clones, though not all of them. The sample contains tens of thousands of clones, 75% to 90% of which appear only once. Here the sequenced sample was CD4+ or CD8+ T cells sorted from blood, taken in a trial of the OX40 agonist ivuxolimab. These receptor sequences come from an adult with an advanced solid tumor such as melanoma, head and neck, liver or kidney cancer. The CDR3 runs from the conserved cysteine through the conserved F or W. Clone size, where shown, is once, few, many, or a class for clones that have expanded.

V gene | clone size | CDR3 protein
TRBV20-1 | NA | CSARWVGEQYF
TRBV5-1 | NA | CATSRQSTDTQYF
TRBV7-9 | NA | CASSFRAGSSGNTIYF
TRBV18 | few | CASSGQGRTQYF
TRBV4-2 | once | CASSQAPGTNYGYTF
TRBV7-9 | NA | CASSDGTAYEQYF
TRBV2 | once | CASSLGTGGTEAFF
TRBV19 | NA | CASLGDALTDTQYF
TRBV6-1 | NA | CASTSPGQTYEQYF
TRBV19 | NA | CASSPTGSGTGAGYTF
TRBV5-1 | once | CASSLAAFNTDTQYF
TRBV6-5 | few | CVREEFYEQYF
TRBV7-2 | NA | CASSFPGVTLNNEQFF
TRBV5-1 | once | CASSLYEIGNTEAFF
TRBV5-1 | NA | CASSLGGGSADTQYF
TRBV7-3 | NA | CASSLNRGNTEAFF
TRBV9 | NA | CASSVSWVDSPLHF
TRBV27 | NA | CASAGRYWSTDTQYF
TRBV11-1 | NA | CASSFDRANYGYTF
TRBV7-2 | NA | CASSLARTGGRDTQYF
TRBV7-8 | NA | CASSWGRGYEQYF
TRBV5-1 | NA | CASSGGQGSSGANVLTF
TRBV5-1 | few | CASSGSGGHYNEQFF
TRBV6-5 | NA | CASRGQGRGYTF
TRBV18 | NA | CASSPSGTGGSSPLHF
TRBV7-2 | NA | CASSLDPGEYEQYF
TRBV6-6 | NA | CASSLSSTDTQYF
TRBV4-2 | NA | CASSQESGWDEKLFF
TRBV2 | NA | CASSWTGGFGNTIYF
TRBV6-1 | few | CASLPDRLLYEQYF
TRBV11-3 | NA | CASSSQRSGGTEAFF
TRBV5-1 | NA | CASSFPTGGAHTEAFF
TRBV18 | NA | CASSREGQTNTEAFF
TRBV10-3 | NA | CAISEPGGTGVDYGYTF
TRBV5-1 | NA | CASSLLGGTDSGNTIYF
TRBV11-1 | NA | CASRTGAEAFF
TRBV19 | NA | CASSQRARAFSYNEQFF
TRBV2 | NA | CASGGRRGGNQPQHF
TRBV6-5 | few | CASSYYSGQGTSPLHF
TRBV5-6 | NA | CASSLIGGDHQPQHF
TRBV7-2 | NA | CASSSDRSSSYEQYF
TRBV7-2 | NA | CASSLALGGQGELFF
TRBV10-3 | NA | CAIRTGGGETQYF
TRBV7-2 | NA | CASSETAGVGYTF
TRBV5-6 | few | CASSSRSNQPQHF
TRBV6-1 | NA | CASTQYRGQPQHF
TRBV5-1 | NA | CASSFSGGQGNEQFF
TRBV7-9 | NA | CASSLAGGVQPQHF
TRBV12-5 | once | CASGFPGAFF
TRBV5-1 | NA | CASSLAVTSYEQYF
TRBV5-1 | once | CASSQLGQGSYNEQFF
TRBV6-5 | NA | CASSPTGGQPQHF
TRBV6-6 | NA | CASSYSRGDEQYF
TRBV7-2 | NA | CASKSSNSNSPLHF
TRBV4-1 | NA | CASSRGGGTSSYEQYF
TRBV6-5 | NA | CASIGMNTEAFF
TRBV7-3 | NA | CASSRDRNTEAFF
TRBV7-2 | NA | CASSARDSFNSPLHF
TRBV18 | NA | CASSPMAGSYNEQFF
TRBV12-2 | NA | CASRFHTGQVHSPLHF